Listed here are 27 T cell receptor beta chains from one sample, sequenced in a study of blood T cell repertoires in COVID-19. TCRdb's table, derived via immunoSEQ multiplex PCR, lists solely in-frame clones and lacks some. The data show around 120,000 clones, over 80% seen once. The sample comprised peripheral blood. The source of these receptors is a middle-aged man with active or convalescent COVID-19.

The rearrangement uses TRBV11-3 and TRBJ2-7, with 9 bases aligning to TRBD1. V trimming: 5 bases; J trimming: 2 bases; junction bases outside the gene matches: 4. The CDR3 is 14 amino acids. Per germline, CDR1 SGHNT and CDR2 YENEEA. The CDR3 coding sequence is TGTGCCAGCAGCCCCGGACAGGGGACCTACGAGCAGTACTTC. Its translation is CASSPGQGTYEQYF.

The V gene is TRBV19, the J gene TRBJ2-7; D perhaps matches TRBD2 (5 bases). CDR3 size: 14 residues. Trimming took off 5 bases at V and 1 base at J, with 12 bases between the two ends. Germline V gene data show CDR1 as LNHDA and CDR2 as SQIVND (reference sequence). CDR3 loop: CASSPRTESYEQYF. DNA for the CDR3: TGTGCCAGTAGTCCCCGGACTGAGTCCTACGAGCAGTACTTC.

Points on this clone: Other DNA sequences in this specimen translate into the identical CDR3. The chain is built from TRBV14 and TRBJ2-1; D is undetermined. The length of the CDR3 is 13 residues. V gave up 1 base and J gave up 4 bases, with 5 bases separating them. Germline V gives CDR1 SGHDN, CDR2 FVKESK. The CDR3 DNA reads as TGTGCCAGCAGCCAAGGACTTTACAATGAGCAGTTCTTC. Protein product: CASSQGLYNEQFF.

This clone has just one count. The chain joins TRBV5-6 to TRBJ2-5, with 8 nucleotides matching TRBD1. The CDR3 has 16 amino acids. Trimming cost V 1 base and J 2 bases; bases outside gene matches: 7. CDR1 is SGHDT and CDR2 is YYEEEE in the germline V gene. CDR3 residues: CASSLIGTGLQETQYF. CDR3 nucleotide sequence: TGTGCCAGCAGCTTGATAGGGACAGGACTTCAAGAGACCCAGTACTTC.

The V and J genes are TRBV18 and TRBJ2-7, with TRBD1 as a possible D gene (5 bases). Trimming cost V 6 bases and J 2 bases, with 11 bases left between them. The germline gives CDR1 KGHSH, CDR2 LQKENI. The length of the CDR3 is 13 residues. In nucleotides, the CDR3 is TGTGCCAGCTCCCTGACAGAGACCTACGAGCAGTACTTC. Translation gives CASSLTETYEQYF.

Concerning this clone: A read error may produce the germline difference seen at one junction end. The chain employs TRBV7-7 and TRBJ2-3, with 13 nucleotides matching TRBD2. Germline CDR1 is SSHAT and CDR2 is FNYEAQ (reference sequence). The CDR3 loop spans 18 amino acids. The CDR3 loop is CASSLGPRGLAGADTQYF. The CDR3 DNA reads TGTGCTAGCAGCTTAGGTCCCCGCGGACTAGCGGGGGCAGATACGCAGTATTTT. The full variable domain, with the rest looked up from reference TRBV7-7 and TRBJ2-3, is GAGVSQSPRYKVTKRGQDVTLRCDPISSHATLYWYQQALGQGPEFLTYFNYEAQPDKSGLPSDRFSAERPEGSISTLTIQRTEQRDSAMYRCASSLGPRGLAGADTQYFGPGTRLTVL.

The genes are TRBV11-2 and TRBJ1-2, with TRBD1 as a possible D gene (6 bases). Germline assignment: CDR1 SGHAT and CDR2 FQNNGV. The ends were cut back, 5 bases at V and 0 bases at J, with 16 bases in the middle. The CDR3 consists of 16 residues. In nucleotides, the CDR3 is TGTGCCAGCAGCCCCCTTGGACAGAAGGCTAACTATGGCTACACCTTC. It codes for CASSPLGQKANYGYTF.

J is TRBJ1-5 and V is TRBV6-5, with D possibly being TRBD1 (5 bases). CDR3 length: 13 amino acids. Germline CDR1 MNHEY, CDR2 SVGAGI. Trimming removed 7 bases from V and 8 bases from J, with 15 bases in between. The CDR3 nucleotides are TGTGCCAGCACCGATAGGGGAACGGAGCCCCAGCATTTT. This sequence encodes CASTDRGTEPQHF.

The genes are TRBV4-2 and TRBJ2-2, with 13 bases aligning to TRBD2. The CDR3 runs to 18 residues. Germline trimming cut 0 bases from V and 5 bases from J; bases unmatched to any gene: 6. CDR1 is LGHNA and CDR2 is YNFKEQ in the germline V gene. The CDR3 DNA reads TGTGCCAGCAGCCAAGACGGGAGGGGACTAGCGGGGACCGGGGAGCTGTTTTTT. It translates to CASSQDGRGLAGTGELFF.

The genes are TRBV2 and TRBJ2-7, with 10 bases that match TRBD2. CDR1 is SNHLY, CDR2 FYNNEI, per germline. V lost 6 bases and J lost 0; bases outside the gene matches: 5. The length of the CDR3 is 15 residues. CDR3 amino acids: CASRESGGVSYEQYF. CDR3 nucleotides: TGTGCCAGCAGGGAAAGCGGGGGGGTCTCCTACGAGCAGTACTTC.

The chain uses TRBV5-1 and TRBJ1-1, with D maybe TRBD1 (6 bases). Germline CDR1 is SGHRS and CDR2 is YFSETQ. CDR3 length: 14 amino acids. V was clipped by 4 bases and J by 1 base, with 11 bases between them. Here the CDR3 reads CASSLEDRNTEAFF. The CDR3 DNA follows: TGCGCCAGCAGCCTCGAGGACAGGAACACTGAAGCTTTCTTT.

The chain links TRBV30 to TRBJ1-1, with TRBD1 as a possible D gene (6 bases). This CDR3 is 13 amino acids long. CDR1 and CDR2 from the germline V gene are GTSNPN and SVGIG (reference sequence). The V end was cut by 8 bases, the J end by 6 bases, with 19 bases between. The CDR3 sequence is CARKNRDMAEAFF. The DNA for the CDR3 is TGTGCCCGGAAAAACCGGGACATGGCTGAAGCTTTCTTT.

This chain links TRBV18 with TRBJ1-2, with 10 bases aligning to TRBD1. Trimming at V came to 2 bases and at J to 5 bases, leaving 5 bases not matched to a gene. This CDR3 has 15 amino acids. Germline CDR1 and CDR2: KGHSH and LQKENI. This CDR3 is CASSPNMDRGYGYTF. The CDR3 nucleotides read TGTGCCAGCTCACCAAACATGGACAGGGGGTATGGCTACACCTTC.

The CDR3 here is CASSVAGTTGGEGYTF. As DNA, the CDR3 is TGTGCCAGCAGCGTAGCGGGCACTACAGGGGGAGAGGGCTACACCTTC. The chain couples TRBV9 to TRBJ1-2; 8 nucleotides agree with TRBD1. The CDR3 runs to 16 residues. J was trimmed by 8 bases and V by 0 bases; bases with no gene match: 12. The germline gives CDR1 SGDLS, CDR2 YYNGEE.

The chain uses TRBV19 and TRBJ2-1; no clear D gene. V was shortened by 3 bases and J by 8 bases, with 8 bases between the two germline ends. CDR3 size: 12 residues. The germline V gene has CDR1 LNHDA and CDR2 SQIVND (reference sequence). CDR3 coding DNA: TGTGCCAGTAGTATCTTCGCGTATGAGCAGTTCTTC. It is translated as CASSIFAYEQFF.

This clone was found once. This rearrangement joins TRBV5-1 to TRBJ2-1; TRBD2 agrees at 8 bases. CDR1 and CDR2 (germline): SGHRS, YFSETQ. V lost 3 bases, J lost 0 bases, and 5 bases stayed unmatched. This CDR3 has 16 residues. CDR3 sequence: CASSSTGTSSYNEQFF. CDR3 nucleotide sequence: TGCGCCAGCAGCTCAACCGGGACTAGCTCCTACAATGAGCAGTTCTTC.

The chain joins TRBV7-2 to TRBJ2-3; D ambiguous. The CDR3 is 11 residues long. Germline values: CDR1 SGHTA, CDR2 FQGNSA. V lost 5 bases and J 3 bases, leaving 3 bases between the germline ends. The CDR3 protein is CASSLTDTQYF. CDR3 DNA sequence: TGTGCCAGCAGCCTAACAGATACGCAGTATTTT.

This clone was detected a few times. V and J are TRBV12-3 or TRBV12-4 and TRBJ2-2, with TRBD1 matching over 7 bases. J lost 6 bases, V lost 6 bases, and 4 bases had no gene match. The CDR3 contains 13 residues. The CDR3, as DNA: TGTGCCAGCAGAGACAGGGAAGCCGGGGAGCTGTTTTTT. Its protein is CASRDREAGELFF.

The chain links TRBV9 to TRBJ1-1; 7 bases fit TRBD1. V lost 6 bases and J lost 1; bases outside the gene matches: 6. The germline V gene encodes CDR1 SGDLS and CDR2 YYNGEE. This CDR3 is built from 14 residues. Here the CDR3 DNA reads TGTGCCAGCACTCCGACAGGGACGAACACTGAAGCTTTCTTT. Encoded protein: CASTPTGTNTEAFF. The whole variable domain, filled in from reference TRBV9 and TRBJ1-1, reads DSGVTQTPKHLITATGQRVTLRCSPRSGDLSVYWYQQSLDQGLQFLIQYYNGEERAKGNILERFSAQQFPDLHSELNLSSLELGDSALYFCASTPTGTNTEAFFGQGTRLTVV.

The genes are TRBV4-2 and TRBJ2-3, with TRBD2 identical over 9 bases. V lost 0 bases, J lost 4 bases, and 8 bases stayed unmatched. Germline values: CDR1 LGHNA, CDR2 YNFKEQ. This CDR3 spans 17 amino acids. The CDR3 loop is CASSQDGAGGGADTQYF. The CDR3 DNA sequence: TGTGCCAGCAGCCAAGATGGAGCGGGGGGTGGGGCAGATACGCAGTATTTT.

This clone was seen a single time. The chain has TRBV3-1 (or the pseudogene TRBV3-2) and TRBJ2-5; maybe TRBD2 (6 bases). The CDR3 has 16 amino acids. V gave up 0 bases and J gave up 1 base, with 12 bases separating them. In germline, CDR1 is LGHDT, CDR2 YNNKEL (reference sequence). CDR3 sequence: CASSQDRRTTQETQYF. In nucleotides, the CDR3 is TGTGCCAGCAGCCAAGATCGAAGGACTACCCAAGAGACCCAGTACTTC.

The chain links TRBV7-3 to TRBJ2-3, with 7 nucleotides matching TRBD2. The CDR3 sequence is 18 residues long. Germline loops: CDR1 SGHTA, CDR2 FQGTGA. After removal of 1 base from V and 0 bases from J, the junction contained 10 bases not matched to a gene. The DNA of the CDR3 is TGTGCCAGCAGCTTAATAGGCCTAGCGGACCCTAGCACAGATACGCAGTATTTT. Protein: CASSLIGLADPSTDTQYF.

The CDR3, as DNA: TGCGCCAGCAGCAAGGATGGGGGCAATGAAAAACTGTTTTTT. This sequence encodes CASSKDGGNEKLFF. The chain links TRBV5-1 to TRBJ1-4; TRBD1 might be the D (6 bases). Per the germline V gene, CDR1 is SGHRS and CDR2 is YFSETQ. The CDR3 is made up of 14 amino acids. V was trimmed by 4 bases and J by 5 bases, leaving 12 bases between them.

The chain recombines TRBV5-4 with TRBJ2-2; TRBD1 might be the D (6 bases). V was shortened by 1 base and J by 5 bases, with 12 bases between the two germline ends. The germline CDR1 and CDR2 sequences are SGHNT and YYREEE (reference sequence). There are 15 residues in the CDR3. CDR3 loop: CASSLQQGRTGELFF. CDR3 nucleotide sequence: TGTGCCAGCAGCTTGCAACAGGGAAGAACCGGGGAGCTGTTTTTT.

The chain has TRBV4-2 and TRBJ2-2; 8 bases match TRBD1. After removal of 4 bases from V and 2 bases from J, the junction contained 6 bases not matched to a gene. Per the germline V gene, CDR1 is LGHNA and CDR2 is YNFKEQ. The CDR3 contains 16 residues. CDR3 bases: TGTGCCAGCAGCCGATCGACAGGGGTAAACACCGGGGAGCTGTTTTTT. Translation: CASSRSTGVNTGELFF.

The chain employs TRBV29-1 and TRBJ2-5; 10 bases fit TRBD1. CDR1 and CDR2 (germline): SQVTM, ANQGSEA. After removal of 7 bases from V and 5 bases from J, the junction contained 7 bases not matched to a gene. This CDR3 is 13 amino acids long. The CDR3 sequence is CSGRTGGTETQYF. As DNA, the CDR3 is TGCAGCGGGCGGACAGGGGGTACCGAGACCCAGTACTTC.

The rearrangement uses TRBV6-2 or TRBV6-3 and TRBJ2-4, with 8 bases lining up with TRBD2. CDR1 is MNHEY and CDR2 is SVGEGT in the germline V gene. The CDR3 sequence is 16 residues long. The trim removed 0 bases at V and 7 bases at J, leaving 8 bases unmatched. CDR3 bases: TGTGCCAGCAGTTACTCGGGACTAGGCCGTAACAACATTCAGTACTTC. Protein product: CASSYSGLGRNNIQYF.